This TCR beta chain is drawn from a study of blood T cell repertoires in COVID-19. Study details: From the United States, Italy and Spain came samples of acute and convalescent COVID-19.

Original processing methods: Researchers report that nucleated cell counts were estimated from reference gene primer amplification. This table comes from immunoSEQ multiplex PCR, and its TCRdb copy is limited to in-frame clones, with some not included. The V and J calls and clone size were taken over from that table, and D and trimming were inferred from the DNA. The sample holds fewer than 250,000 clones, under 85% seen once. Participants spanned ages about 18 to 90 years and resided in fewer than 30 US areas. Recovered status applied to Cohort 3 donors who had two consecutive negative PCRs. It also applied to those with clearance or with symptom resolution. This clone was counted only a few times. Sample: PBMCs or T cells enriched from blood (not recorded which). This TCR was recovered from a man in his 60s who had recovered from COVID-19.

Written as DNA, the CDR3 is TGTGCCATCGCCATGGGGGGGCCGAACACTGAAGCTTTCTTT. Translated, it gives CAIAMGGPNTEAFF. This rearrangement joins TRBV10-3 to TRBJ1-1; tentatively, D is TRBD1 (6 bases). The CDR3 consists of 14 residues. Germline V gene sequence: CDR1 ENHRY, CDR2 SYGVKD. V was shortened by 8 bases and J by 1 base, with 14 bases between the two germline ends.